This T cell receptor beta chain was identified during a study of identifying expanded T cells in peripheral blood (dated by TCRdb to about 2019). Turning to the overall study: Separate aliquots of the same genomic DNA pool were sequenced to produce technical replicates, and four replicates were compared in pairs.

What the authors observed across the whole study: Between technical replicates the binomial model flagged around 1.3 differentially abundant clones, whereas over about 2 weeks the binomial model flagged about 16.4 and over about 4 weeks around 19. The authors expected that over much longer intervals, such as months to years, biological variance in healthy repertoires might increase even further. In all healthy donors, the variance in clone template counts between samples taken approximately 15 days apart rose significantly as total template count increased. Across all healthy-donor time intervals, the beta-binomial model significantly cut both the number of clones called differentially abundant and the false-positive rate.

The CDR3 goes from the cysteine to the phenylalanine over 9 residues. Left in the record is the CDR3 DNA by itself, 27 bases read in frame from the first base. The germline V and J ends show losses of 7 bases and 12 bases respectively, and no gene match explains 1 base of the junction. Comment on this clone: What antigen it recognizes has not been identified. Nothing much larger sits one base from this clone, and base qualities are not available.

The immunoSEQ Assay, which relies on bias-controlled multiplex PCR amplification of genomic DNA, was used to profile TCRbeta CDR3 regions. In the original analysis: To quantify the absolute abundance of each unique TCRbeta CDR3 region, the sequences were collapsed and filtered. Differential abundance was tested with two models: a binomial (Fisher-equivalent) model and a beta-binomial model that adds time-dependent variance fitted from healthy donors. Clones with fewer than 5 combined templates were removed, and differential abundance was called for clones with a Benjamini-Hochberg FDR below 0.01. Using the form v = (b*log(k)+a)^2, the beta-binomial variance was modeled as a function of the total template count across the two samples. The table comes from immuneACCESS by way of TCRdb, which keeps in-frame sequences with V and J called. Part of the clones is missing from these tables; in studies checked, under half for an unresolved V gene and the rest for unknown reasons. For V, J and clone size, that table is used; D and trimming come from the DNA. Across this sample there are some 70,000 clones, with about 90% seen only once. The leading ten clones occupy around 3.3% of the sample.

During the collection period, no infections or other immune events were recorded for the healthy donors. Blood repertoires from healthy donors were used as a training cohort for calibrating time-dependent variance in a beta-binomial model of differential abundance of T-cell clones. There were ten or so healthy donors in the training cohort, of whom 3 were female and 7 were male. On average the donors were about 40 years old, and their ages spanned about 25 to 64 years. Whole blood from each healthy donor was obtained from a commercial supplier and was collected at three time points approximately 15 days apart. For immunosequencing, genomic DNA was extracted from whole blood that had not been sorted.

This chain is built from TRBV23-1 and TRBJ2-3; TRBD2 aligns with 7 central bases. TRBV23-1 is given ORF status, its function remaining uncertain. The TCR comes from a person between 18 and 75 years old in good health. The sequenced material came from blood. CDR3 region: CASTSGQYF. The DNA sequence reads TGCGCCAGCACTAGCGGCCAGTATTTT.